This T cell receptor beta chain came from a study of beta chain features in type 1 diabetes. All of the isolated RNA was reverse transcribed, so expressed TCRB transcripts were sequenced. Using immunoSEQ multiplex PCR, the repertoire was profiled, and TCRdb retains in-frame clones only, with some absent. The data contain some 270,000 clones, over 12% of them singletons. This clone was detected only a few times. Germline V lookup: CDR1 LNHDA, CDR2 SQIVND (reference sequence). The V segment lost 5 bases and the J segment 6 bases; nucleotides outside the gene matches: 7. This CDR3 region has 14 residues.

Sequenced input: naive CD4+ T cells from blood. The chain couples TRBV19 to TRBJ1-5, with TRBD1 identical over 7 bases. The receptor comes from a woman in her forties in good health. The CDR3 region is CASSPTGWGQPQHF. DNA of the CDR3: TGTGCCAGTAGTCCGACAGGGTGGGGTCAGCCCCAGCATTTT.